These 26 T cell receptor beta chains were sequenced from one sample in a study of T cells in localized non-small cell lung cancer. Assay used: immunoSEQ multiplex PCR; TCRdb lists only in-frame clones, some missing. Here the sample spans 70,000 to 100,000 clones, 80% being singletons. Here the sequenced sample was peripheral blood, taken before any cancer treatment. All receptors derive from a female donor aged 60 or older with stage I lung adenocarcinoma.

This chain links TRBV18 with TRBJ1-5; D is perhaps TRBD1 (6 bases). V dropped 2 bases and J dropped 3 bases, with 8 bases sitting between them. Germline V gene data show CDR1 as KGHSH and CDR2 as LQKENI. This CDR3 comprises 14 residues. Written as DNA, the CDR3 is TGTGCCAGCTCACCAGACAGGACCAATCAGCCCCAGCATTTT. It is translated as CASSPDRTNQPQHF.

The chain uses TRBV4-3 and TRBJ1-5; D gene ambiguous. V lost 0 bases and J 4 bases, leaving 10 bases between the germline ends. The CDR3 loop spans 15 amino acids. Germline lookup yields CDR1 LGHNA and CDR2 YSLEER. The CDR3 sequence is CASSQEAQPNQPQHF. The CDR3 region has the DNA TGCGCCAGCAGCCAAGAAGCACAGCCGAATCAGCCCCAGCATTTT.

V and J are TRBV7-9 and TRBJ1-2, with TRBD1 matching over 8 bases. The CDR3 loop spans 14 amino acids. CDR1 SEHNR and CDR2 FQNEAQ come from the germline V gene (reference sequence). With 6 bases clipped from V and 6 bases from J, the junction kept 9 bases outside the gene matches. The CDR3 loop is CASRAGQGTDGYTF. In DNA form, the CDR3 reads TGTGCCAGCAGGGCTGGACAGGGAACGGATGGCTACACCTTC. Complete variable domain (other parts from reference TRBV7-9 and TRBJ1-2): DTGVSQNPRHKITKRGQNVTFRCDPISEHNRLYWYRQTLGQGPEFLTYFQNEAQLEKSRLLSDRFSAERPKGSFSTLEIQRTEQGDSAMYLCASRAGQGTDGYTFGSGTRLTVV.

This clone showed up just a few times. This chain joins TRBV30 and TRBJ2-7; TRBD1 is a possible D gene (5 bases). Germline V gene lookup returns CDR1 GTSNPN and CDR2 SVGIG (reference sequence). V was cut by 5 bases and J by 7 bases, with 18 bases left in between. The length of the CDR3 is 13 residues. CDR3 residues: CAWEHGHRREQYF. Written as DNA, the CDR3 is TGTGCCTGGGAACACGGACATCGTAGGGAGCAGTACTTC.

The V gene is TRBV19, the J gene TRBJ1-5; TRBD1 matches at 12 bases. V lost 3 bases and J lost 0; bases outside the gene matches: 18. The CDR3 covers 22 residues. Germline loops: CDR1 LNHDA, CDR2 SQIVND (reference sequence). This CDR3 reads CASSISGRPGQGARRSNQPQHF. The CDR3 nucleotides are TGTGCCAGTAGTATTAGTGGCCGCCCGGGACAGGGGGCGAGGCGTAGCAATCAGCCCCAGCATTTT.

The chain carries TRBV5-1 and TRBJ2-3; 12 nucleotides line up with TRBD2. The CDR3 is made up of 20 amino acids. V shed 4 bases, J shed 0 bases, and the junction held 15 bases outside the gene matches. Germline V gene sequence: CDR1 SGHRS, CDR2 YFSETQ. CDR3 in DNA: TGCGCCAGCAGCCGGACAGCCGGGACTAGCGGGTCCCCTAGCACAGATACGCAGTATTTT. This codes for CASSRTAGTSGSPSTDTQYF.

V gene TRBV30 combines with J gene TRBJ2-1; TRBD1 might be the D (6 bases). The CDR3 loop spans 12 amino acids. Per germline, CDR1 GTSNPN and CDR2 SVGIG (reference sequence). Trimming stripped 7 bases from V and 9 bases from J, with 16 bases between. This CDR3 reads CAFTRGSGEQFF. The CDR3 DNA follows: TGTGCCTTCACTAGGGGGTCCGGTGAGCAGTTCTTC. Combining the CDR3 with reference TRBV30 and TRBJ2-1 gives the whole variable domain SQTIHQWPATLVQPVGSPLSLECTVEGTSNPNLYWYRQAAGRGLQLLFYSVGIGQISSEVPQNLSASRPQDRQFILSSKKLLLSDSGFYLCAFTRGSGEQFFGPGTRLTVL.

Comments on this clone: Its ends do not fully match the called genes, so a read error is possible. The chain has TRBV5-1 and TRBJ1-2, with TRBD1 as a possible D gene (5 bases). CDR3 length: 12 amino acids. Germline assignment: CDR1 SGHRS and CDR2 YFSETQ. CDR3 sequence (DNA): TGCGCCAGCAGCTTGGTGGGGGATGGCTACGCCTTC. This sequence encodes CASSLVGDGYAF.

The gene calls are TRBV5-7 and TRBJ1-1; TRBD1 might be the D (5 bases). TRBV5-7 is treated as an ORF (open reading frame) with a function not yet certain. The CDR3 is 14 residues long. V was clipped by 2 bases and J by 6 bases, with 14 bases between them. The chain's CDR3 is CASSFRSWGPEAFF. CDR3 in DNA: TGTGCCAGCAGCTTCCGAAGTTGGGGCCCTGAAGCTTTCTTT.

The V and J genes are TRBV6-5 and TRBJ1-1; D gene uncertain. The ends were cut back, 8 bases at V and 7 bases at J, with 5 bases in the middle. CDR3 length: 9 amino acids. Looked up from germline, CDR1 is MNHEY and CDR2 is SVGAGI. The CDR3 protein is CASGNEAFF. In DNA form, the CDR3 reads TGTGCCAGCGGAAATGAAGCTTTCTTT.

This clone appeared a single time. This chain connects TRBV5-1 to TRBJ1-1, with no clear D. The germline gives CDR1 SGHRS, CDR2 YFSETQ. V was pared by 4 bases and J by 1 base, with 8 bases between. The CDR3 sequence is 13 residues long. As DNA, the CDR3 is TGCGCCAGCAGCGCTAGGGAGAACACTGAAGCTTTCTTT. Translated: CASSARENTEAFF.

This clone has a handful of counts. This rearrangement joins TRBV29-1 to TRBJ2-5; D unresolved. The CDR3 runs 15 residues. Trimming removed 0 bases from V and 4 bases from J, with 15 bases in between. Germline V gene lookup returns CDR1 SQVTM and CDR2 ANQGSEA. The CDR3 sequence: CSVEDGRTVRETQYF. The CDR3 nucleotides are TGCAGCGTTGAAGATGGCCGGACGGTCCGAGAGACCCAGTACTTC.

DNA of the CDR3: TGTGCCAGCCGGAGGGCCGGTTCGGAGACCCAGTACTTC. Residues: CASRRAGSETQYF. This chain links TRBV6-5 with TRBJ2-5, with D possibly matching TRBD2 (6 bases). Germline assignment: CDR1 MNHEY and CDR2 SVGAGI. V shed 8 bases and J shed 5 bases, with 15 bases lying between them. This CDR3 contains 13 residues.

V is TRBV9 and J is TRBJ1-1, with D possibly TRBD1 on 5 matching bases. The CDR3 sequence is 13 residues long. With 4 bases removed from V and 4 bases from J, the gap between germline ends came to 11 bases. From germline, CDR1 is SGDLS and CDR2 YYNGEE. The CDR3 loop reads CASSPHGGTEAFF. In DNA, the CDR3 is TGTGCCAGCAGCCCTCATGGGGGCACTGAAGCTTTCTTT.

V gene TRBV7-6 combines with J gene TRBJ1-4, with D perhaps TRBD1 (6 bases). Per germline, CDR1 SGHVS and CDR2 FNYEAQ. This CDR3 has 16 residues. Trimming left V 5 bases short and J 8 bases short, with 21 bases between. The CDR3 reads CASSPNSRLRGEKLFF. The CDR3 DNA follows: TGTGCCAGCAGCCCTAACTCAAGGTTGAGGGGGGAAAAACTGTTTTTT. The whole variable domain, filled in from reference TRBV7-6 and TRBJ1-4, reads GAGVSQSPRYKVTKRGQDVALRCDPISGHVSLYWYRQALGQGPEFLTYFNYEAQQDKSGLPNDRFSAERPEGSISTLTIQRTEQRDSAMYRCASSPNSRLRGEKLFFGSGTQLSVL.

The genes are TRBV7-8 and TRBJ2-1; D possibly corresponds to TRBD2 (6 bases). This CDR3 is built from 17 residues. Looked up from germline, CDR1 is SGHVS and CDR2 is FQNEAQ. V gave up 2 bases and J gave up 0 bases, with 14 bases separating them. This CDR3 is CASSLSFAGSSYNEQFF. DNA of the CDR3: TGTGCCAGCAGCTTAAGTTTCGCGGGGAGCTCCTACAATGAGCAGTTCTTC. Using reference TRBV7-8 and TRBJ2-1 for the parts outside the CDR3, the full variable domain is GAGVSQSPRYKVAKRGQDVALRCDPISGHVSLFWYQQALGQGPEFLTYFQNEAQLDKSGLPSDRFFAERPEGSVSTLKIQRTQQEDSAVYLCASSLSFAGSSYNEQFFGPGTRLTVL.

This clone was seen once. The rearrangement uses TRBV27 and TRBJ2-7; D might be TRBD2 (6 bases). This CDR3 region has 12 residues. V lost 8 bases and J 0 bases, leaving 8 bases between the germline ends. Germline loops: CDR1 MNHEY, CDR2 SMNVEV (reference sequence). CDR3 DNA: TGTGCCAGCGGGGACTTCTCCTACGAGCAGTACTTC. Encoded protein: CASGDFSYEQYF.

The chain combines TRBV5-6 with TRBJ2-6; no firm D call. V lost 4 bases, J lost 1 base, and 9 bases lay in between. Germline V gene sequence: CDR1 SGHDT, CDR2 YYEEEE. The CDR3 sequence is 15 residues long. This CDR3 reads CASSPPGSGANVLTF. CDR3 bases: TGTGCCAGCAGCCCCCCAGGTTCTGGGGCCAACGTCCTGACTTTC.

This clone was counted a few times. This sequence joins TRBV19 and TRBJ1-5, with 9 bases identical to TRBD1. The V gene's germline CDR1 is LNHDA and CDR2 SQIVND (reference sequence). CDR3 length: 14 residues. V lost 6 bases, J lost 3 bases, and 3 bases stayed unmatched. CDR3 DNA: TGTGCCAGTAGGGACAGGGGAAACAATCAGCCCCAGCATTTT. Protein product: CASRDRGNNQPQHF. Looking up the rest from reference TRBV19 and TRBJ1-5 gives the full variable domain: DGGITQSPKYLFRKEGQNVTLSCEQNLNHDAMYWYRQDPGQGLRLIYYSQIVNDFQKGDIAEGYSVSREKKESFPLTVTSAQKNPTAFYLCASRDRGNNQPQHFGDGTRLSIL.

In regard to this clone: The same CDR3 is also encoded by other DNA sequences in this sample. The CDR3 DNA follows: TGTGCCAGCAGCTTGGACGGCTACGAGCAGTACTTC. This translates into CASSLDGYEQYF. The chain recombines TRBV5-4 with TRBJ2-7; D call uncertain. Germline V CDR1 and CDR2: SGHNT, YYREEE (reference sequence). Trimming removed 0 bases at V and 3 bases at J, with 4 bases between. There are 12 residues in the CDR3.

The CDR3 DNA is TGTGCCAGCAGTTTACAGTATAGCAATCAGCCCCAGCATTTT. Its protein product is CASSLQYSNQPQHF. The chain is built from TRBV27 and TRBJ1-5; unclear D gene. The ends were cut back, 2 bases at V and 0 bases at J, with 5 bases in the middle. Germline values: CDR1 MNHEY, CDR2 SMNVEV (reference sequence). CDR3 length equals 14 residues.

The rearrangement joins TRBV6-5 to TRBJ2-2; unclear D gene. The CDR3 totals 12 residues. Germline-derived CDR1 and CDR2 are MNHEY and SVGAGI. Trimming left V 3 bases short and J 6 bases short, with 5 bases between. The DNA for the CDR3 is TGTGCCAGCAGTTATGGCCCCGGGGAGCTGTTTTTT. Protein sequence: CASSYGPGELFF.

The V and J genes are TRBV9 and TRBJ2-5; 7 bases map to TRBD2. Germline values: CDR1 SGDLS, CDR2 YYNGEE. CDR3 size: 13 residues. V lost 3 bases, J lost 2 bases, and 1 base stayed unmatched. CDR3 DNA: TGTGCCAGCAGCGGGACTAGGCAAGAGACCCAGTACTTC. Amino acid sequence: CASSGTRQETQYF.

The CDR3 sequence: CASSQDRSSGGLGTGELFF. The CDR3 DNA follows: TGTGCCAGCAGCCAAGATCGCAGTAGCGGGGGCCTGGGGACCGGGGAGCTGTTTTTT. The V and J genes are TRBV4-2 and TRBJ2-2; 9 bases line up with TRBD2. CDR3 size: 19 residues. V lost 0 bases, J lost 5 bases, and 13 bases stayed unmatched. Germline V gene sequence: CDR1 LGHNA, CDR2 YNFKEQ.

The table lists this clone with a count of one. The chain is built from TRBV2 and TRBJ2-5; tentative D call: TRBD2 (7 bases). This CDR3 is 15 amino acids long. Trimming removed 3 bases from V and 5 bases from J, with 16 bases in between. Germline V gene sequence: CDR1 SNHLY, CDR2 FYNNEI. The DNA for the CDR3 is TGTGCCAGCAGTGATAGGGGGAGGGCCGGGGAGACCCAGTACTTC. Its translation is CASSDRGRAGETQYF.

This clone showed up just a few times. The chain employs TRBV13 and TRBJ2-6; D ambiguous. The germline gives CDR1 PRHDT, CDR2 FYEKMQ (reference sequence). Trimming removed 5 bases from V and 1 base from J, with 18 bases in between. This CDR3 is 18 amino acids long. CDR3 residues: CASSRQEALASGANVLTF. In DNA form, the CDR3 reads TGTGCCAGCAGCAGGCAGGAAGCCCTGGCGTCTGGGGCCAACGTCCTGACTTTC.